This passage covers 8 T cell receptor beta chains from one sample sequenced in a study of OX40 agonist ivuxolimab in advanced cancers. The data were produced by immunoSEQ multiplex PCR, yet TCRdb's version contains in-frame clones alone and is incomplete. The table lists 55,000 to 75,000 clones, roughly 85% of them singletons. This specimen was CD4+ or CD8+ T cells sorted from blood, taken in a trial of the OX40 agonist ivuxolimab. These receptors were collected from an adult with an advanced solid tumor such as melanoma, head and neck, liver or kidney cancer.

CDR3 bases: TGTGCCATCAGGGAGACTAGCAATGAGCAGTTCTTC. Translated, it gives CAIRETSNEQFF. This rearrangement joins TRBV10-3 to TRBJ2-1; D is perhaps TRBD2 (6 bases). This CDR3 comprises 12 residues. CDR1 ENHRY and CDR2 SYGVKD come from the germline V gene. The V gene lost 6 bases and the J gene lost 6 bases, with 9 bases spanning the gap.

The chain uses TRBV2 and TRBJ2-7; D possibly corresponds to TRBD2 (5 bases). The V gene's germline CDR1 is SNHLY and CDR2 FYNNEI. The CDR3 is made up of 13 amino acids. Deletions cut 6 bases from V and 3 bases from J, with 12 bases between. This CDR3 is CASSLNGNYEQYF. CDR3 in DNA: TGTGCCAGCAGCTTAAACGGGAACTACGAGCAGTACTTC.

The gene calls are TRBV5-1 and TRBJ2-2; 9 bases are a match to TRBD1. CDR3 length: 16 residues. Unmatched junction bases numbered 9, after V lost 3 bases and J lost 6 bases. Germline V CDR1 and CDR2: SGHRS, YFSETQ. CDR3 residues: CASSYAGQGVSGELFF. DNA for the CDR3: TGCGCCAGCAGCTACGCGGGACAGGGTGTGTCCGGGGAGCTGTTTTTT.

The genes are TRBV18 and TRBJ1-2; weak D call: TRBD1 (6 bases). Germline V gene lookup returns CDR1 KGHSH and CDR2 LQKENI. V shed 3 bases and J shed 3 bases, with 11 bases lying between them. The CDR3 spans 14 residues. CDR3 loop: CASSPGGGDYGYTF. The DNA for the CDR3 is TGTGCCAGCTCACCGGGGGGGGGCGACTATGGCTACACCTTC.

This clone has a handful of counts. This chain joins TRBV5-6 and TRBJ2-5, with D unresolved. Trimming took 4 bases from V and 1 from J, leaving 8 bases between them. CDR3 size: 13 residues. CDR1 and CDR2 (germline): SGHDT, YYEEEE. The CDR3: CASSRASQETQYF. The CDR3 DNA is TGTGCCAGCAGCAGGGCCTCCCAAGAGACCCAGTACTTC.

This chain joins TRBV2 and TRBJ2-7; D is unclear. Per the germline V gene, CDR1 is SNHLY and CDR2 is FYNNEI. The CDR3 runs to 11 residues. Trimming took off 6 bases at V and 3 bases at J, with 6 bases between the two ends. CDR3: CASSSGYEQYF. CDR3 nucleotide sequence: TGTGCCAGCAGCTCTGGCTACGAGCAGTACTTC.

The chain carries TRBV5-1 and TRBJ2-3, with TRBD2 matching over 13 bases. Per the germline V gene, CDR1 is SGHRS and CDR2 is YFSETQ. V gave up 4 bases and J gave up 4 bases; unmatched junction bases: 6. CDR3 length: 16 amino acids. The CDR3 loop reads CASSPTSGRAADTQYF. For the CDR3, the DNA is TGCGCCAGCAGCCCAACTAGCGGGAGGGCCGCAGATACGCAGTATTTT. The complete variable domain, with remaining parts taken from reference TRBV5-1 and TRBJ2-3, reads KAGVTQTPRYLIKTRGQQVTLSCSPISGHRSVSWYQQTPGQGLQFLFEYFSETQRNKGNFPGRFSGRQFSNSRSEMNVSTLELGDSALYLCASSPTSGRAADTQYFGPGTRLTVL.

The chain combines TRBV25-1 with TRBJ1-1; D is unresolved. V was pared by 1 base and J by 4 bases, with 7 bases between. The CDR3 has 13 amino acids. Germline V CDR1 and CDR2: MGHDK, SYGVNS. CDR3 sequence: CASSEFGGTEAFF. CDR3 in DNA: TGTGCCAGCAGTGAATTTGGAGGCACTGAAGCTTTCTTT.